This T cell receptor (beta chain) comes out of a study of blood T cell repertoires in COVID-19. For the study at large: PBMCs, B-cell-depleted T cells, or T cells provided the cDNA or gDNA that made up the material.

This clone was detected once. The length of the CDR3 is 15 residues. CDR1 MNHEY and CDR2 SVGAGI come from the germline V gene. Trimming shortened V by 7 bases and J by 0 bases, and 16 bases separated the two germline ends. Assay: immunoSEQ multiplex PCR; the TCRdb copy retains only in-frame clones and omits some. The data hold about 120,000 clones, with roughly 90% observed a single time. Recruited during active infection, patients (from Seattle) were subsequently followed longitudinally. This TCR was sampled from a woman aged 55-69 years with COVID-19, enrolled during active disease. The specimen was peripheral blood. The chain couples TRBV6-5 to TRBJ2-7; D not certain. The CDR3, as DNA: TGTGCCAGCAACCGAAGGCTGGGCAGCTCCTACGAGCAGTACTTC. Translated, it gives CASNRRLGSSYEQYF.